This T cell receptor beta chain was sequenced in a study of blood T cell repertoires in COVID-19. Germline values: CDR1 SGHRS, CDR2 YFSETQ. The CDR3 loop spans 15 amino acids. The V and J ends lost 2 bases and 2 bases, in that order; junction bases with no gene match: 3. Everyone who took part was 18 to 89 years old, and they came from 20 to 25 US areas. Participants' reported clinical history set cohort assignment. As processed by the authors: Estimates of nucleated cell counts were drawn from the amplification of reference gene primers. The protocol was immunoSEQ multiplex PCR, while the TCRdb copy is restricted to in-frame clones and leaves out a portion. The DNA gave D and trimming, while V, J and clone size come from that table. The sample lists hundreds of thousands of clones, over 75% occurring once.

The sequenced material came from PBMCs or T cells enriched from blood (not recorded which). The rearrangement uses TRBV5-1 and TRBJ1-1; 10 nucleotides match TRBD1. The clonotype was recovered from a man aged 30 to 45 with acute COVID-19. The CDR3 region is CASSLMTGGNTEAFF. The CDR3 DNA is TGCGCCAGCAGCTTAATGACAGGGGGCAACACTGAAGCTTTCTTT.